The text below deals with one T cell receptor (beta chain). Assay: immunoSEQ multiplex PCR; the TCRdb copy retains only in-frame clones and omits some. The sample shows around 250,000 clones, about 90% of them seen only once. The sample comes from a study of blood T cell repertoires in COVID-19. Study-level background: The United States, Italy and Spain supplied acute and convalescent COVID-19 samples. Sample material is recorded as cDNA or gDNA derived from T cells, B-cell-depleted T cells, or PBMCs.

Trimming removed 6 bases at V and 2 bases at J, with 8 bases between. CDR3 length: 14 amino acids. The germline CDR1 and CDR2 sequences are SGHAT and FQNNGV. In terms of age and location, participants ranged from roughly 18 to 100 years and lived in approximately 24 US areas. Cohorts were determined from participant-reported clinical history. Sequenced material: PBMCs or T cells enriched from blood (not recorded which). The clonotype comes from a human donor in a cohort exposed to, infected with or recovered from COVID-19 (not recorded which). The donor label of this sample is uncertain. V gene TRBV11-2 combines with J gene TRBJ1-6; D gene unclear. CDR3 coding DNA: TGTGCCAGCAGGCGGGCCACCTATAATTCACCCCTCCACTTT. As protein: CASRRATYNSPLHF.